A single T cell receptor (beta chain) is shown here with its context. This table comes from immunoSEQ multiplex PCR, and its TCRdb copy is limited to in-frame clones, with some not included. The sample records some 80,000 clones, over 85% being singletons. This record belongs to a study of control samples from healthy donors and cancer patients. The sequence came from a man aged 50 or older in good health. Sequencing input: blood.

The CDR3 loop reads CASHQQGAPMNTEAFF. As DNA, the CDR3 is TGTGCCAGCCACCAACAGGGGGCGCCCATGAACACTGAAGCTTTCTTT. This rearrangement joins TRBV5-6 to TRBJ1-1; 9 bases are a match to TRBD1. Germline values: CDR1 SGHDT, CDR2 YYEEEE. The CDR3 loop spans 16 amino acids. Trimming at V came to 7 bases and at J to 0 bases, leaving 10 bases not matched to a gene.